This T cell receptor beta chain was sequenced during a study of CD8 T cells in ankylosing spondylitis. TCRdb ran MiXCR on the 5' RACE reads and lists one entry per CDR3 protein. Of 230,000 or so distinct CDR3 sequences listed, roughly 25% are singletons. The germline gives CDR1 LGHNT, CDR2 FRNRAP. The CDR3 is 12 residues long. Trimming left V 5 bases short and J 10 bases short, with 12 bases between. Sample: blood, either unsorted or a sorted T cell fraction (not recorded which). This TCR was recovered from a male donor with ankylosing spondylitis or in good health (not recorded which). The chain couples TRBV12-5 to TRBJ2-1; D tentatively fits TRBD1 or TRBD2 (7 bases each). The CDR3: CASGQGGREQFF. Written as DNA, the CDR3 is TGTGCTAGTGGTCAGGGGGGGAGAGAGCAGTTCTTC.